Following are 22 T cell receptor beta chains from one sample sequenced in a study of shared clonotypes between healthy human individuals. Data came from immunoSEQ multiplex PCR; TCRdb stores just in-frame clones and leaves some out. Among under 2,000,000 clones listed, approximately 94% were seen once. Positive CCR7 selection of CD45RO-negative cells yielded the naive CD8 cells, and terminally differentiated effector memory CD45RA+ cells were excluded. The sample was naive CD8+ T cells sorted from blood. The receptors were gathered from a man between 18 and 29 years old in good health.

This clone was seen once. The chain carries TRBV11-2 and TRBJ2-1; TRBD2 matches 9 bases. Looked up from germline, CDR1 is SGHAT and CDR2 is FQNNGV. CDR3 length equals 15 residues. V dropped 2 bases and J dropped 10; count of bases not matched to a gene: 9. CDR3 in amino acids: CASSLTAGGISEQFF. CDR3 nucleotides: TGTGCCAGCAGCTTAACAGCGGGAGGTATTAGCGAGCAGTTCTTC.

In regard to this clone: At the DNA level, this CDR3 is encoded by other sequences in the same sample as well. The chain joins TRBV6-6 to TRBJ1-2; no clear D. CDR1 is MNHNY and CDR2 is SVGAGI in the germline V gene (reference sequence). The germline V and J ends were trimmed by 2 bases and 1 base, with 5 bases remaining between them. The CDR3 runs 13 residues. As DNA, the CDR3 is TGTGCCAGCAGTTACGGTGGTAACTATGGCTACACCTTC. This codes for CASSYGGNYGYTF.

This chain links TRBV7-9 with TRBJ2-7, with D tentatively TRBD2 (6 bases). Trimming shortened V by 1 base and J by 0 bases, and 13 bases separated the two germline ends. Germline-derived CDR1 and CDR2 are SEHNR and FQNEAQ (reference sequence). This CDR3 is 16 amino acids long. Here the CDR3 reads CASSLGEVAASYEQYF. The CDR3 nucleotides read TGTGCCAGCAGCTTAGGGGAGGTAGCGGCCTCCTACGAGCAGTACTTC.

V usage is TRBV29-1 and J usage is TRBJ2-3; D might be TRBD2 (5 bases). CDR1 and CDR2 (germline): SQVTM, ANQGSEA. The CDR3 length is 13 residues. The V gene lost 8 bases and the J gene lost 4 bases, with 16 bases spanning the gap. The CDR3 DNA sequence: TGCAGCACCGGAACAGCCGGGGCAGATACGCAGTATTTT. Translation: CSTGTAGADTQYF.

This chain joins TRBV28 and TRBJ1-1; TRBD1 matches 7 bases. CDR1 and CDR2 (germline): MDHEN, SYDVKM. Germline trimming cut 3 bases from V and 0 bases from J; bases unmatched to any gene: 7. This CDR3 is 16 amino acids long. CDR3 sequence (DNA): TGTGCCAGCAGTTTGCTAATACAGGGGATGAACACTGAAGCTTTCTTT. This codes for CASSLLIQGMNTEAFF.

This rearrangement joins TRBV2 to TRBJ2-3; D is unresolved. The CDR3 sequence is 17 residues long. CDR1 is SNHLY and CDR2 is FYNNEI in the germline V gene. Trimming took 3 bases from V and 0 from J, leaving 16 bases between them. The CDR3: CASSESPGRSSTDTQYF. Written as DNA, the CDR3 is TGTGCCAGCAGTGAGAGCCCCGGCAGATCTAGCACAGATACGCAGTATTTT.

The CDR3 nucleotides are TGTGCCAGCAGTCCCTTAACAGGGGGGAACACTGAAGCTTTCTTT. This codes for CASSPLTGGNTEAFF. The V and J genes are TRBV28 and TRBJ1-1, with TRBD1 matching 8 bases. V trimming: 5 bases; J trimming: 1 base; junction bases outside the gene matches: 6. Germline V CDR1 and CDR2: MDHEN, SYDVKM. The CDR3 covers 15 residues.

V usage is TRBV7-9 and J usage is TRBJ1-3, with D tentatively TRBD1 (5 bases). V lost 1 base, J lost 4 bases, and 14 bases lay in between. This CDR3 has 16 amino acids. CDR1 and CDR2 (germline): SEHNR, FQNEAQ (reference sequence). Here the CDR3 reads CASSLGFGAPGNTIYF. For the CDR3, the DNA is TGTGCCAGCAGCTTAGGATTCGGGGCGCCCGGAAACACCATATATTTT.

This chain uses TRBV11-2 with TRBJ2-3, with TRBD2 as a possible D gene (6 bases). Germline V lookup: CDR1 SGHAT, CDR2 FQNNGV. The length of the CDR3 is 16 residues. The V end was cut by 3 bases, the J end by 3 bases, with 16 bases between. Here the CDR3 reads CASSFDRGSRTDTQYF. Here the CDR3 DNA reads TGTGCCAGCAGCTTCGACCGGGGGAGTCGGACAGATACGCAGTATTTT.

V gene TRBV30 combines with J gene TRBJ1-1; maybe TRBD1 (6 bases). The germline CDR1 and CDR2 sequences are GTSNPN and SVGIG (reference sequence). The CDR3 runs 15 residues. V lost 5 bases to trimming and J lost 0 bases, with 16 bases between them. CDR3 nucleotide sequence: TGTGCCTGGGAGGGGGGTACCCAAATGAACACTGAAGCTTTCTTT. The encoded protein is CAWEGGTQMNTEAFF. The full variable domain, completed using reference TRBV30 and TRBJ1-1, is SQTIHQWPATLVQPVGSPLSLECTVEGTSNPNLYWYRQAAGRGLQLLFYSVGIGQISSEVPQNLSASRPQDRQFILSSKKLLLSDSGFYLCAWEGGTQMNTEAFFGQGTRLTVV.

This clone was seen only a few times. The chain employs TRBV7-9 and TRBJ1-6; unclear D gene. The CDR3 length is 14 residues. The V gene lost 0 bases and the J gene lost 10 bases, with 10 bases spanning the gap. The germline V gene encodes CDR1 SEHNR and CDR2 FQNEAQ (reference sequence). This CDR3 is CASSLAPLGSPLHF. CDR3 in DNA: TGTGCCAGCAGCTTAGCTCCCCTTGGGTCACCCCTCCACTTT.

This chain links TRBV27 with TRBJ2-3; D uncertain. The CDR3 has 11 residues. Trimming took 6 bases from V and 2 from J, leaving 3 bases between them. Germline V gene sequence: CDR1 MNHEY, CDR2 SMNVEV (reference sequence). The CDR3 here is CASSDTDTQYF. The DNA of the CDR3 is TGTGCCAGCAGCGACACAGATACGCAGTATTTT.

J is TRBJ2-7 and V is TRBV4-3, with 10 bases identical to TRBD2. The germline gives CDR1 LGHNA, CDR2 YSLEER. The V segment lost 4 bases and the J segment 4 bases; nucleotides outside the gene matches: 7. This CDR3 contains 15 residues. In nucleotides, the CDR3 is TGCGCCAGCAGCCCCGAACGGACTAGCGGTTACGAGCAGTACTTC. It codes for CASSPERTSGYEQYF.

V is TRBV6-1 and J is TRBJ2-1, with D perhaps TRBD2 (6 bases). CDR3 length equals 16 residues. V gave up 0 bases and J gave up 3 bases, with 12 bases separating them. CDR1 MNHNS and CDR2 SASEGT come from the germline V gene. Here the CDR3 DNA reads TGTGCCAGCAGTGAAGCGCTGGGCGGGGACTACAATGAGCAGTTCTTC. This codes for CASSEALGGDYNEQFF.

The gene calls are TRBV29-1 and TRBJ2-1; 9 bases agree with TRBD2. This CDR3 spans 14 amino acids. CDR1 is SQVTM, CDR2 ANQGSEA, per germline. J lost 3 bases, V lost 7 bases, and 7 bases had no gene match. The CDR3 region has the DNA TGCAGCGCTCGACTAGCGGACGTCTACAATGAGCAGTTCTTC. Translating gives CSARLADVYNEQFF.

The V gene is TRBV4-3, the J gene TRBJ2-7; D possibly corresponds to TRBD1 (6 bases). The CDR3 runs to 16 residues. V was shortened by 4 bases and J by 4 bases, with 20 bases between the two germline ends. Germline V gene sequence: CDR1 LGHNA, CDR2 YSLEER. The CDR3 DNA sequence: TGCGCCAGCAGCCTCCTCGAGGGGGTTCCCCTTTACGAGCAGTACTTC. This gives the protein CASSLLEGVPLYEQYF.

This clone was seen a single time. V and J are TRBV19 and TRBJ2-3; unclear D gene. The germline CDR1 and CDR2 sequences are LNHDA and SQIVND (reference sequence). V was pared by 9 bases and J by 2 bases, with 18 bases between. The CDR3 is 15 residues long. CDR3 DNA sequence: TGTGCCAGAGGCCGGGCGATCCTTGTCACAGATACGCAGTATTTT. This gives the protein CARGRAILVTDTQYF.

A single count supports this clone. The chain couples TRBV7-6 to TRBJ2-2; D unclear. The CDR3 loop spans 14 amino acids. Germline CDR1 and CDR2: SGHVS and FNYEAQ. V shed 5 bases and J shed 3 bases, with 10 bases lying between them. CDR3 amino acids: CASSPTADTGELFF. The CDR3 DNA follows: TGTGCCAGCAGCCCAACAGCCGACACCGGGGAGCTGTTTTTT.

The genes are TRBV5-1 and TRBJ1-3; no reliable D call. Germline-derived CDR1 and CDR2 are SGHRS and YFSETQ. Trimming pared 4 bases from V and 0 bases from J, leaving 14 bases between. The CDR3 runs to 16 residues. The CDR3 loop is CASSADIVYSGNTIYF. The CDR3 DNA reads TGCGCCAGCAGCGCCGACATTGTGTACTCTGGAAACACCATATATTTT. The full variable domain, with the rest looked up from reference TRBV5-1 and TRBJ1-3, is KAGVTQTPRYLIKTRGQQVTLSCSPISGHRSVSWYQQTPGQGLQFLFEYFSETQRNKGNFPGRFSGRQFSNSRSEMNVSTLELGDSALYLCASSADIVYSGNTIYFGEGSWLTVV.

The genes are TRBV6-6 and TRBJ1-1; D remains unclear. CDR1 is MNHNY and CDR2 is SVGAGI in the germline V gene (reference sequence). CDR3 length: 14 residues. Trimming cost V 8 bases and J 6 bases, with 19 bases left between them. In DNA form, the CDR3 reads TGTGCCAGCCCCGGGTCGGGTACCCAGCCTGAAGCTTTCTTT. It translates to CASPGSGTQPEAFF.

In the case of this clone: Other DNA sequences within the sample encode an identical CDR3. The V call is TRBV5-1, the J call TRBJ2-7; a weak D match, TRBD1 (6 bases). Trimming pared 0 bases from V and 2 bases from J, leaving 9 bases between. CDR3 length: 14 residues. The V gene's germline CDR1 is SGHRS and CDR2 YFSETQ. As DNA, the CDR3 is TGCGCCAGCAGCTTGGGTGGGGGCCCCTACGAGCAGTACTTC. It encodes CASSLGGGPYEQYF.

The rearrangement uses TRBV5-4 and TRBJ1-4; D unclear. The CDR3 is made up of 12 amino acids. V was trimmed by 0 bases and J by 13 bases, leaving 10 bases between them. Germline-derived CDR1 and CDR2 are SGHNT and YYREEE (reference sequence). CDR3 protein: CASSLDGLRLFF. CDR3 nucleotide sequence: TGTGCCAGCAGCTTGGACGGACTGCGACTGTTTTTT.